This T cell receptor (beta chain) came from a study of CD8+CD57+ T cells in acquired aplastic anemia. Whole-study context: The DNA of sorted CD4+ and CD8+ cells averaged about 3 ug.

CDR3 and TCR beta VDJ profiling relied on genomic DNA as the template. Each CDR3 protein gets one entry after TCRdb re-called the reads with MiXCR. The table lists about 470,000 distinct CDR3 sequences, around 33% of them singletons. Patients selected for sequencing had displayed CD8+CD57+ cell expansion by flow cytometry. This clonotype has at least ten counts. In germline, CDR1 is LNHDA, CDR2 SQIVND (reference sequence). Trimming took off 4 bases at V and 5 bases at J, with 8 bases between the two ends. The CDR3 spans 12 residues. The rearrangement joins TRBV19 to TRBJ1-2; D unresolved. This TCR was sampled from a human donor with aplastic anemia. Sequenced input: sorted CD4+, CD8+, or CD8+CD57+ T cells (not recorded which) from PBMCs. The CDR3 DNA reads as TGTGCCAGTAGTAAAGTGGGTTATGGCTACACCTTC. Translating it yields CASSKVGYGYTF.